This passage covers 31 T cell receptor beta chains from one sample sequenced in a study of cytomegalovirus exposure and HLA in healthy donors. The primer mix had 60 Vbeta and 13 Jbeta primers. Here immunoSEQ multiplex PCR was the method, and the copy in TCRdb shows in-frame clones only, minus some. This table has about 210,000 clones, roughly 80% appearing once. Sample: PBMCs. These receptor sequences come from a young man in good health and CMV-seronegative.

The rearrangement joins TRBV28 to TRBJ1-4; no firm D call. This CDR3 region has 15 residues. CDR1 is MDHEN and CDR2 is SYDVKM in the germline V gene. Trimming removed 6 bases at V and 5 bases at J, with 16 bases between. The CDR3 here is CASSPLGRENEKLFF. For the CDR3, the DNA is TGTGCCAGCAGCCCACTAGGGCGGGAGAATGAAAAACTGTTTTTT. Looking up the rest from reference TRBV28 and TRBJ1-4 gives the full variable domain: DVKVTQSSRYLVKRTGEKVFLECVQDMDHENMFWYRQDPGLGLRLIYFSYDVKMKEKGDIPEGYSVSREKKERFSLILESASTNQTSMYLCASSPLGRENEKLFFGSGTQLSVL.

The chain combines TRBV4-3 with TRBJ2-1, with 7 positions matching TRBD1. J was trimmed by 5 bases and V by 3 bases; bases with no gene match: 10. The V gene's germline CDR1 is LGHNA and CDR2 YSLEER. The CDR3 has 16 amino acids. DNA of the CDR3: TGCGCCAGCAGCCATGAAGGGGGCAGGGGAAACAATGAGCAGTTCTTC. Amino acid sequence: CASSHEGGRGNNEQFF.

This clone was counted between two and nine times. The chain employs TRBV4-2 and TRBJ1-1, with 7 bases matching TRBD1. The CDR3 sequence is 14 residues long. Germline loops: CDR1 LGHNA, CDR2 YNFKEQ. The junction had 1 base not matched to a gene; V was cut back by 0 bases and J by 3 bases. The CDR3 loop is CASSQETGHTEAFF. The CDR3 DNA is TGTGCCAGCAGCCAAGAGACAGGGCACACTGAAGCTTTCTTT.

The V and J genes are TRBV27 and TRBJ2-7; TRBD1 matches at 10 bases. This CDR3 contains 15 residues. Germline values: CDR1 MNHEY, CDR2 SMNVEV (reference sequence). The V gene end was trimmed by 4 bases and the J gene end by 6 bases; junction bases not matched to a gene: 9. The CDR3 region is CASSSSKTGGGEQYF. DNA for the CDR3: TGTGCCAGCAGTTCCTCAAAGACAGGGGGCGGCGAGCAGTACTTC.

The gene calls are TRBV5-8 and TRBJ1-6, with unresolved D. Germline lookup yields CDR1 SGHTS and CDR2 YDEGEE. CDR3 size: 16 residues. V lost 9 bases and J 7 bases, leaving 23 bases between the germline ends. The CDR3 DNA is TGTGCCACGGTGCGGGAAGCCGTCCCTGGGAATTCACCCCTCCACTTT. As protein: CATVREAVPGNSPLHF.

CDR3 coding DNA: TGTGCCAGCACCATAGCGGGGTCCAGCACAGATACGCAGTATTTT. Translated: CASTIAGSSTDTQYF. The chain has TRBV13 and TRBJ2-3, with 8 bases lining up with TRBD2. Germline V gene data show CDR1 as PRHDT and CDR2 as FYEKMQ (reference sequence). The V and J ends lost 7 bases and 0 bases, in that order; junction bases with no gene match: 6. This CDR3 is 15 amino acids long. The whole variable domain, filled in from reference TRBV13 and TRBJ2-3, reads AAGVIQSPRHLIKEKRETATLKCYPIPRHDTVYWYQQGPGQDPQFLISFYEKMQSDKGSIPDRFSAQQFSDYHSELNMSSLELGDSALYFCASTIAGSSTDTQYFGPGTRLTVL.

This chain joins TRBV6-1 and TRBJ2-7, with TRBD1 identical over 10 bases. The CDR3 is 15 residues long. Per germline, CDR1 MNHNS and CDR2 SASEGT. Trimming removed 5 bases from V and 3 bases from J; junction bases left unmatched: 7. CDR3 amino acids: CASSSRDRGVYEQYF. The CDR3 DNA sequence: TGTGCCAGCAGTTCCCGGGACAGGGGAGTCTACGAGCAGTACTTC.

This clone showed up just a few times. The rearrangement uses TRBV7-6 and TRBJ2-7, with TRBD2 matching over 8 bases. The CDR3 sequence is 14 residues long. Trimming took 3 bases from V and 3 from J; bases not matched to a gene: 4. Looked up from germline, CDR1 is SGHVS and CDR2 is FNYEAQ. The CDR3 sequence is CASSLSGGNYEQYF. The CDR3 DNA follows: TGTGCCAGCAGCTTGAGCGGGGGTAACTACGAGCAGTACTTC. Based on the CDR3 plus reference TRBV7-6 and TRBJ2-7, the full variable domain is GAGVSQSPRYKVTKRGQDVALRCDPISGHVSLYWYRQALGQGPEFLTYFNYEAQQDKSGLPNDRFSAERPEGSISTLTIQRTEQRDSAMYRCASSLSGGNYEQYFGPGTRLTVT.

V gene TRBV5-1 combines with J gene TRBJ2-1, with 9 bases fitting TRBD2. With 4 bases clipped from V and 2 bases from J, the junction kept 4 bases outside the gene matches. CDR1 is SGHRS and CDR2 is YFSETQ in the germline V gene. CDR3 size: 15 residues. This chain's CDR3 is CASSDKRGAYNEQFF. In DNA, the CDR3 is TGCGCCAGCAGCGATAAGCGGGGGGCCTACAATGAGCAGTTCTTC.

The J gene is TRBJ2-4, the V gene TRBV19, with 8 bases fitting TRBD2. The V gene end was trimmed by 1 base and the J gene end by 13 bases; junction bases not matched to a gene: 6. The CDR3 is 13 residues long. The germline V gene encodes CDR1 LNHDA and CDR2 SQIVND (reference sequence). CDR3 coding DNA: TGTGCCAGTAGTATAGTGGGGACTAGAGACCAGTACTTC. Residues: CASSIVGTRDQYF.

The chain couples TRBV6-1 to TRBJ2-5; the D gene is possibly TRBD1 (6 bases). The V and J ends lost 4 bases and 5 bases respectively, with 14 bases between them. This CDR3 has 14 amino acids. Germline lookup yields CDR1 MNHNS and CDR2 SASEGT. CDR3 amino acids: CASSVDRRGETQYF. In nucleotides, the CDR3 is TGTGCCAGCAGTGTTGACAGGAGAGGGGAGACCCAGTACTTC.

The chain has TRBV21-1 and TRBJ2-4; TRBD1 is the table's D call and was not checked against the DNA. TRBV21-1 is a known pseudogene. The CDR3 covers 16 residues. DNA of the CDR3: TGTGCCAGCAGCAAAGATAAGGGACAGGGTAGGGACATTCAGTACTTC. This codes for CASSKDKGQGRDIQYF.

This chain joins TRBV5-1 and TRBJ1-1; D possibly corresponds to TRBD1 (5 bases). In germline, CDR1 is SGHRS, CDR2 YFSETQ. The CDR3 extends over 15 amino acids. V was cut by 0 bases and J by 0 bases, with 9 bases left in between. CDR3 bases: TGCGCCAGCAGCTTGGACAGGCTCATGAACACTGAAGCTTTCTTT. Translation gives CASSLDRLMNTEAFF.

CDR3 protein: CASSQRGNTEAFF. CDR3 DNA sequence: TGCGCCAGCAGCCAACGGGGGAACACTGAAGCTTTCTTT. The rearrangement joins TRBV4-3 to TRBJ1-1; D is uncertain. Germline-derived CDR1 and CDR2 are LGHNA and YSLEER. The CDR3 contains 13 residues. Between the trimmed V and J ends, which lost 2 bases and 1 base, there was a span of 5 bases.

In regard to this clone: One junction end disagrees with the germline gene, perhaps due to a read error. The rearrangement uses TRBV11-1 and TRBJ2-5; D possibly corresponds to TRBD1 (6 bases). CDR3 length: 14 residues. Germline CDR1 and CDR2: SGHAT and FQDESV (reference sequence). CDR3 residues: CASSPGTPEETQYF. The CDR3 bases are TGTGCGAGCAGCCCCGGGACACCCGAAGAGACCCAGTACTTC.

V usage is TRBV28 and J usage is TRBJ1-6; tentative D call: TRBD1 (5 bases). Germline V CDR1 and CDR2: MDHEN, SYDVKM. The V end was cut by 3 bases, the J end by 1 base, with 10 bases between. This CDR3 has 16 amino acids. CDR3 bases: TGTGCCAGCAGTTTTCGGGGGGAGTCCTATAATTCACCCCTCCACTTT. Its translation: CASSFRGESYNSPLHF.

The gene calls are TRBV6-1 and TRBJ2-1; TRBD2 is a possible D gene (7 bases). The CDR3 has 14 amino acids. Trimming took 2 bases from V and 8 from J, leaving 13 bases between them. Germline V gene sequence: CDR1 MNHNS, CDR2 SASEGT. CDR3 amino acids: CASSEWEGGHEQFF. Here the CDR3 DNA reads TGTGCCAGCAGTGAATGGGAGGGGGGGCATGAGCAGTTCTTC.

This clone was observed a handful of times. This chain joins TRBV27 and TRBJ2-5; TRBD1 matches 7 bases. The length of the CDR3 is 17 residues. V dropped 5 bases and J dropped 7; count of bases not matched to a gene: 19. The germline gives CDR1 MNHEY, CDR2 SMNVEV (reference sequence). The CDR3 sequence: CASSTYPGQTPGGTQYF. The CDR3 nucleotides are TGTGCCAGCAGTACCTACCCGGGACAGACACCTGGAGGGACCCAGTACTTC.

In this sample, this clone turned up once. V is TRBV7-8 and J is TRBJ1-6; tentatively, D is TRBD1 (6 bases). Germline V gene lookup returns CDR1 SGHVS and CDR2 FQNEAQ. Trimming cost V 0 bases and J 17 bases, with 32 bases left between them. This CDR3 region has 19 residues. CDR3 in amino acids: CASSLAGAPRPAEELAVHF. The CDR3 bases are TGTGCCAGCAGCTTAGCGGGGGCTCCAAGACCCGCTGAAGAGTTGGCAGTCCACTTT.

The V gene is TRBV6-1, the J gene TRBJ2-3; D is possibly TRBD1 (5 bases). The CDR3 has 18 amino acids. Germline CDR1 reads MNHNS; CDR2 reads SASEGT. The V end lost 4 bases, the J end lost 2 bases, and 22 bases lay between the germline ends. The CDR3 spells CASSALSGLTAITDTQYF. The CDR3 DNA follows: TGTGCCAGCAGTGCCTTGTCGGGTCTGACAGCTATCACAGATACGCAGTATTTT.

J is TRBJ2-5 and V is TRBV7-9, with 10 nucleotides matching TRBD2. Germline CDR1 SEHNR, CDR2 FQNEAQ (reference sequence). Trimming cost V 8 bases and J 4 bases; bases outside gene matches: 10. The length of the CDR3 is 15 residues. The CDR3 here is CASVAGGEYGETQYF. In DNA, the CDR3 is TGTGCCAGCGTAGCGGGGGGAGAATACGGAGAGACCCAGTACTTC.

The V and J genes are TRBV7-2 and TRBJ2-7; D is unresolved. The CDR3 has 14 amino acids. Trimming took 2 bases from V and 2 from J, leaving 10 bases between them. Per the germline V gene, CDR1 is SGHTA and CDR2 is FQGNSA. This chain's CDR3 is CASSLLPDTYEQYF. The CDR3 bases are TGTGCCAGCAGCTTATTGCCAGACACCTACGAGCAGTACTTC.

A word on this clone: One end of the junction varies from germline; a read error may be responsible. J is TRBJ1-4 and V is TRBV6-1; no clear D gene. The CDR3 runs 13 residues. Germline V gene sequence: CDR1 MNHNS, CDR2 SASEGT. The CDR3: CASRDPGKEKLFF. CDR3 in DNA: TGTGCCAGCCGTGACCCGGGAAAGGAAAAACTGTTTTTT.

This clone was picked up a small number of times. This chain uses TRBV6-5 with TRBJ1-1; tentative D call: TRBD1 (5 bases). Trimming cost V 8 bases and J 1 base, with 8 bases left between them. Germline CDR1 MNHEY, CDR2 SVGAGI. The CDR3 is 12 residues long. The CDR3 bases are TGTGCCAGCTTTAGGGGGAACACTGAAGCTTTCTTT. It translates to CASFRGNTEAFF.

The chain couples TRBV5-4 to TRBJ2-7, with a possible D match to TRBD2 (5 bases). V was cut by 0 bases and J by 4 bases, with 17 bases left in between. In germline, CDR1 is SGHNT, CDR2 YYREEE (reference sequence). The CDR3 spans 16 residues. The CDR3 DNA reads as TGTGCCAGCAGCTTGGCCAGTGGCAGGCCGGGGTACGAGCAGTACTTC. Protein sequence: CASSLASGRPGYEQYF.

CDR3 loop: CASSLGGRGGDEQYF. The CDR3 coding sequence is TGTGCCAGCAGCTTAGGGGGTCGAGGGGGCGACGAGCAGTACTTC. The V gene is TRBV7-6, the J gene TRBJ2-7; 7 bases are a match to TRBD1. The CDR3 covers 15 residues. The V gene's germline CDR1 is SGHVS and CDR2 FNYEAQ. The trim removed 1 base at V and 5 bases at J, leaving 8 bases unmatched.

This clone was seen once. As DNA, the CDR3 is TGTGCCAGTAGTCTTTGGACAGGGTCGGGGAATCAGCCCCAGCATTTT. This gives the protein CASSLWTGSGNQPQHF. The chain joins TRBV19 to TRBJ1-5; 8 bases line up with TRBD1. CDR3 size: 16 residues. V lost 5 bases, J lost 4 bases, and 10 bases stayed unmatched. Germline V CDR1 and CDR2: LNHDA, SQIVND (reference sequence).

The chain joins TRBV7-9 to TRBJ1-6; D uncertain. V was shortened by 5 bases and J by 7 bases, with 6 bases between the two germline ends. The germline gives CDR1 SEHNR, CDR2 FQNEAQ (reference sequence). This CDR3 is built from 12 residues. For the CDR3, the DNA is TGTGCCAGCAGCCGTAGCAATTCACCCCTCCACTTT. Its protein is CASSRSNSPLHF.

DNA of the CDR3: TGTGCCATCTTCGGGGGGCGAGACAACTATGGCTACACCTTC. It is translated as CAIFGGRDNYGYTF. The rearrangement joins TRBV10-3 to TRBJ1-2; D might be TRBD1 (6 bases). The CDR3 is 14 amino acids. Germline V CDR1 and CDR2: ENHRY, SYGVKD. The V end was cut by 8 bases, the J end by 2 bases, with 15 bases between.

Comment on this clone: Other DNA sequences in the sample encode the same CDR3. The genes are TRBV4-1 and TRBJ2-5, with a weak D call TRBD1 (6 bases). This CDR3 comprises 13 residues. Per germline, CDR1 MGHRA and CDR2 YSYEKL. V gave up 5 bases and J gave up 2 bases, with 9 bases separating them. Here the CDR3 reads CASSVQGQETQYF. CDR3 coding DNA: TGCGCCAGCAGCGTACAGGGTCAAGAGACCCAGTACTTC.

V and J are TRBV2 and TRBJ1-5, with TRBD1 as a possible D gene (6 bases). The CDR3 loop spans 15 amino acids. CDR1 is SNHLY and CDR2 is FYNNEI in the germline V gene. Trimming removed 5 bases from V and 2 bases from J, with 13 bases in between. The CDR3, as DNA: TGTGCCAGCAGTCCTCAGGGGTTGCGCAATCAGCCCCAGCATTTT. Translated, it gives CASSPQGLRNQPQHF.